The rows below give T cell receptor beta chains drawn from one sample of a study of monozygotic twins with cystic fibrosis. Generated by immunoSEQ multiplex PCR, the TCRdb table keeps only in-frame clones and is missing some. The sample lists about 9,600 clones; approximately 90% were seen once. The sequenced sample consisted of blood. The receptor source for this set is a boy aged 2 to 10 with cystic fibrosis. Each CDR3 is given with its conserved first and last residue. D genes are given only for firm matches. Size values are once, few and many counts, or a class for expanded clones, and some rows have none.

TRBJ1-5 | TRBV7-6 | TRBD1 | - | TGTGCCAGCAGCTCACAGGGGGGCAATCAGCCCCAGCATTTT | CASSSQGGNQPQHF
TRBJ2-7 | TRBV29-1 | TRBD1 | - | TGCAGCGTTCGACAGGGTCCAGGGTCCTACGAGCAGTACTTC | CSVRQGPGSYEQYF
TRBJ1-1 | TRBV29-1 | - | - | TGCAGCGTTGAATCAGAGCTGAACACTGAAGCTTTCTTT | CSVESELNTEAFF
TRBJ2-2 | TRBV2 | - | - | TGTGCCAGCAGTGAAAGGGGGGAGCTGTTTTTT | CASSERGELFF
TRBJ1-6 | TRBV10-1 | TRBD1 | once | TGCGCCAGCAGCGGGACAGGAGATTATATGTGGAATTCACCCCTCCACTTT | CASSGTGDYMWNSPLHF
TRBJ1-2 | TRBV27 | - | once | TGTGCCAGCAGTCAATCCGGGACACGGTATGGCTACACCTTC | CASSQSGTRYGYTF
TRBJ1-2 | TRBV18 | - | - | TGTGCCAGCTCACCACAGGGAAAGTGGAACTATGGCTACACCTTC | CASSPQGKWNYGYTF
TRBJ1-6 | TRBV11-3 | - | - | TGTGCCAGCAGCCCATACGCCGGGGGCCGTTCACCCCTCCACTTT | CASSPYAGGRSPLHF
TRBJ1-1 | TRBV9 | TRBD1 | - | TGTGCCAGCAGCGTAGAGGGGACAGGGAGGGTGGACACTGAAGCTTTCTTT | CASSVEGTGRVDTEAFF
TRBJ1-1 | TRBV9 | - | - | TGTGCCAGCAGCGTAGGAGGCCGTGGGACTGAAGCTTTCTTT | CASSVGGRGTEAFF
TRBJ1-6 | TRBV7-9 | - | - | TGTGCCAGCAGCTGGGGGAATTCACCCCTCCACTTT | CASSWGNSPLHF
TRBJ2-5 | TRBV9 | TRBD1 | - | TGTGCCAGCAGCTCAAGGGGGCGGGAGACCCAGTACTTC | CASSSRGRETQYF
TRBJ1-5 | TRBV5-1 | - | - | TGCGCCAGCAGCCTTACAGGGTTCAGCAATCAGCCCCAGCATTTT | CASSLTGFSNQPQHF
TRBJ2-7 | TRBV4-3 | - | - | TGCGCCAGCAGCCAAGATGAGGGGGGCTACGAGCAGTACTTC | CASSQDEGGYEQYF
TRBJ2-1 | TRBV7-2 | TRBD1 | - | TGTGCCAGCACCCCGACAGGGGGCTTCTACAATGAGCAGTTCTTC | CASTPTGGFYNEQFF
TRBJ2-5 | TRBV19 | - | - | TGTGCCAGTAGCTGGACCCCTGGGGAGACCCAGTACTTC | CASSWTPGETQYF